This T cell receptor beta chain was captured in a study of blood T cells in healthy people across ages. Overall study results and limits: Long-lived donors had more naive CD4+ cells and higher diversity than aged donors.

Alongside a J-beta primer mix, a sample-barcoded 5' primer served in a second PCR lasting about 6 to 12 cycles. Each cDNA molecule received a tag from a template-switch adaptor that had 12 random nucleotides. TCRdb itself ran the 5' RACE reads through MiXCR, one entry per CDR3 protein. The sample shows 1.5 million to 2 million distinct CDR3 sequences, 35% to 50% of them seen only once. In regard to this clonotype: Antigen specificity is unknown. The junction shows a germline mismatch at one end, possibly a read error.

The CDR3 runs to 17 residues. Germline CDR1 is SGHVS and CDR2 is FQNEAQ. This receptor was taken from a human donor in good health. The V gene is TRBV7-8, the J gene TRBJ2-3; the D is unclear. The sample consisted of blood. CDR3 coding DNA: TGTGCCGGCAGCTCAAGGGCAGACCCTCTTGGATTAGATACGCAGTATTTT. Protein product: CAGSSRADPLGLDTQYF.